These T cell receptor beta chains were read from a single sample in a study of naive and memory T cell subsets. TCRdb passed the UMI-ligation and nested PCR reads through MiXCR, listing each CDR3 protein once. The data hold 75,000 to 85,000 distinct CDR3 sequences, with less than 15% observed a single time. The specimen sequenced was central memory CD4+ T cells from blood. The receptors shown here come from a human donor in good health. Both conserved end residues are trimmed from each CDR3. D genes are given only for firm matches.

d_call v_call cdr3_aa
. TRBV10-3 AISESSITDTQY
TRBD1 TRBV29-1 SGGSAAGGEVYT
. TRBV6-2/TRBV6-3 ASSSRVTSYGYT
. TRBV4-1 ASSQLMYQETQY
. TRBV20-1 SAVPGDKSWNTQY
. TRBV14 ASSPFLRSGYRSGEQF
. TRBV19 ASSTREDRNGNTIY
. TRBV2 ASKSESETQY
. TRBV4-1 ASSQVPGGSGANVLT
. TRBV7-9 ASSLEPKVTEKLF
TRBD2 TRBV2 ASRPTSADTQY
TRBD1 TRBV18 ASTYTGTATYEQY
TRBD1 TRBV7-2 ASSYRGGQGWSYGYT
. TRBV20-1 SAKILTVRYEQY
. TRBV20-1 SARGQGTYEQY
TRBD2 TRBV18 ASSETGTRGETQY
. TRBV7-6 ASSLYPGGNTEAF
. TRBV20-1 SAPSPRTSYNEQF
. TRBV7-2 ASSPQKSQGPSTDTQY
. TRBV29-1 SVKTPGTYEQY
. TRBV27 ASSPRPPGGTTNEKLF
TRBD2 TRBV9 ASSISGREAGELF
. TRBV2 ASSVGGYYEQY
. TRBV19 ASSLHGHEQY
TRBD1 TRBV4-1 ASSHGQGAYGYT
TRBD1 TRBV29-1 SAEGQGATEAF
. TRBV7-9 ATSRNTEAF
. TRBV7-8 ASSPGPIKQY
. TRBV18 ASSPTDGPQETQY